The sequence of this T cell receptor (beta chain) was determined in a study of T cells in Graves' hyperthyroidism and ophthalmopathy. Hyperthyroidism in the patients, aged 18 to 65, was newly diagnosed and under 2 months in duration. The TCR beta CDR3 regions underwent amplification using RNA transcripts as the source. A first-round RT-PCR of the TCR CDR3 used the HTBI primer set. MiXCR, run by TCRdb on the multiplex PCR reads, gives a single entry per CDR3 protein. The sample records a few hundred thousand distinct CDR3 sequences, approximately 44% being singletons. This CDR3 comprises 14 residues. Germline V CDR1 and CDR2: SEHNR, FQNEAQ (reference sequence). Trimming stripped 5 bases from V and 13 bases from J, with 20 bases between. General observations from the study: Separation of ophthalmopathy from stable hyperthyroidism was achieved by a 13 V-J model. Blood also carried most thyroid clonotypes expanded above 0.001. Onset of ophthalmopathy came a median approximately 6 months after the model predicted it.

This clonotype was picked up a small number of times. Its target is unknown. What was sequenced was peripheral blood or thyroid tissue (not recorded which). This rearrangement joins TRBV7-9 to TRBJ1-4; D is uncertain. The receptor comes from a woman between 18 and 29 years old with Graves' hyperthyroidism. The CDR3 sequence is CASSGVDPEKGLFF. As DNA, the CDR3 is TGTGCCAGCAGCGGGGTGGACCCAGAGAAAGGACTGTTTTTT.